This TCR beta chain was found in a study of cytomegalovirus exposure and HLA in healthy donors. Points from the study as a whole: Relative to equally common others, HLA-associated TCR beta chains showed greater clonal expansion in a later analysis. Testing in vitro showed a few CMV-associated chains specific for CMV antigens. Associated with HLA alleles at 0.05 false discovery rate in a later analysis were fewer than 20,000 TCR beta sequences.

Worth noting for this clone: What it binds is unknown.

The CDR3 length is 14 residues. Germline CDR1 is SEHNR and CDR2 is FQNEAQ (reference sequence). Deletions cut 1 base from V and 4 bases from J, with 10 bases between. A multiplex PCR was run with 60 Vbeta primers and 13 Jbeta primers. As handled by the study authors: Among the unique TCR beta chains that a later analysis counted, about 84 million in all, about 11 million were shared. Some clones are missing from TCRdb's copy, which holds only in-frame ones; the method was immunoSEQ multiplex PCR. V and J calls and clone size follow that table, whereas D and trimming were derived from the DNA. The table lists 65,000 to 90,000 clones, around 82% of them singletons.

This clonotype was sampled from a man aged 18 to 30 in good health and CMV-seronegative. The gene calls are TRBV7-9 and TRBJ1-2; tentative D call: TRBD1 (5 bases). What was sequenced was PBMCs. The CDR3 spells CASSLGAGVYGYTF. The CDR3 DNA reads as TGTGCCAGCAGCTTAGGAGCGGGGGTCTATGGCTACACCTTC. The full variable domain, its missing parts supplied by reference TRBV7-9 and TRBJ1-2, is DTGVSQNPRHKITKRGQNVTFRCDPISEHNRLYWYRQTLGQGPEFLTYFQNEAQLEKSRLLSDRFSAERPKGSFSTLEIQRTEQGDSAMYLCASSLGAGVYGYTFGSGTRLTVV.